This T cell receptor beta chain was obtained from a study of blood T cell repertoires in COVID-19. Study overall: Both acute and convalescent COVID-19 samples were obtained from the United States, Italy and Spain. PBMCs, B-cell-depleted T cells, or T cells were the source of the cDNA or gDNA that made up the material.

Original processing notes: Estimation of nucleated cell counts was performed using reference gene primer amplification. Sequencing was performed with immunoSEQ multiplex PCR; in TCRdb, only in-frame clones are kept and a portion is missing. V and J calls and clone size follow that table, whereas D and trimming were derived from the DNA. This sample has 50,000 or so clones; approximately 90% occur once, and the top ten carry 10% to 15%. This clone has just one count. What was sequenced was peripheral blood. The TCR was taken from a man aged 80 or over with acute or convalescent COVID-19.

CDR3 residues: CASSPSGLAFSGNTIYF. The CDR3 DNA reads as TGTGCCAGCAGCCCGAGCGGTCTTGCCTTCTCTGGAAACACCATATATTTT. The chain is built from TRBV9 and TRBJ1-3; D uncertain. Germline V lookup: CDR1 SGDLS, CDR2 YYNGEE. V was cut by 4 bases and J by 0 bases, with 17 bases left in between. The CDR3 loop spans 17 amino acids.